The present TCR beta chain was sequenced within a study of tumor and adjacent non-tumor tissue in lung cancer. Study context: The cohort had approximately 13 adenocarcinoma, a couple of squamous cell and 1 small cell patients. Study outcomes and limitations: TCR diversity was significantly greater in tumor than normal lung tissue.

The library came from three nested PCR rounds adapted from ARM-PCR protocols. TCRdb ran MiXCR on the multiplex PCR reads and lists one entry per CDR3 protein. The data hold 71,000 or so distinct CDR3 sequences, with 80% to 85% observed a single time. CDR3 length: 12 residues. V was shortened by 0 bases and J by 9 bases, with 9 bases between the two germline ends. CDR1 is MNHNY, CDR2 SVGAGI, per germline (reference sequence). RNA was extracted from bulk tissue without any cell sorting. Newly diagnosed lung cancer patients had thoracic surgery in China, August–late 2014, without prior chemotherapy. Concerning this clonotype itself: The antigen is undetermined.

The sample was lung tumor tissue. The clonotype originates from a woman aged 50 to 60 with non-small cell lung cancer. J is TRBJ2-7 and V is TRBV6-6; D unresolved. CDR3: CASSYSTYGQYF. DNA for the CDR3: TGTGCCAGCAGTTACTCGACCTATGGGCAGTACTTC.